This record looks at one T cell receptor (beta chain) sequence and its context. The target of this receptor is not known. Base qualities are not at hand, and no much larger clone is one base apart. What this sample's time point label stands for: around 45 days after influenza vaccine administration. From the cysteine up to the phenylalanine, the CDR3 has a length of 13 residues. Kept here is only the CDR3 DNA, which spans 39 bases and is read in frame from base 1. The junction shows trimming of 1 base on V and 6 bases on J, plus 7 bases between the germline ends. The CDR1 and CDR2 encoded by the germline V gene (reference sequence) are LGHDT and YNNKEL. The data were taken from a study of response to subunit inactivated influenza vaccine listed by TCRdb under 2018. At the level of the whole study: Deep quantitative T cell receptor repertoire profiling was used in the study to track responses to a trivalent subunit inactivated influenza vaccine. General findings and caveats noted by the study authors: According to the authors, only a limited number of new T cells may be recruited by each seasonal influenza vaccination.

To prepare the library, RT-PCR was applied. The sequencing machine was an Illumina HiSeq 2500. TCRdb's own reprocessing of the public reads used fastp at Q25 and MiXCR and kept productive beta chains. Every entry covers one CDR3 protein and lists the most common genes and DNA from its rows. The sample includes over 400,000 distinct CDR3 sequences, with approximately 13% observed a single time. The ten largest make up under 15% of the sample. The sequencing here drew on PBMCs from blood, taken 35 to 45 days after vaccination. The chain is assembled from TRBV3-1 and TRBJ2-1; TRBD1 is possibly the D segment (5 matching bases). The clonotype comes from a man aged 45-65 years who received an inactivated influenza vaccine. Donor details come from another sample of the same person, matched by shared clones. DNA sequence: TGTGCCAGCAGCCAAGCAGGGCGCAATGAGCAGTTCTTC. The translation is CASSQAGRNEQFF.